The present T cell receptor beta chain was sequenced within a study of spatial heterogeneity in lung cancer. Study information: The donors, 70 or so patients with untreated early-stage non-small cell lung cancer, provided the samples. Across the raw uncorrected reads, a unique TCR and UMI combination was observed, on average, more than ten times. General study points: In blood, ubiquitous expanded tumor TCRs appeared more at resection than follow-up.

CDR1 is ENHRY, CDR2 SYGVKD, per germline. Trimming pared 1 base from V and 11 bases from J, leaving 21 bases between. The CDR3 is made up of 16 amino acids. This clonotype was counted ten times or more. Antigen: not known. Each molecule of TCR cDNA was tagged with one unique molecular identifier. Each CDR3 protein gets one entry after TCRdb re-called the 5' RACE reads with MiXCR. The table lists around 110,000 distinct CDR3 sequences, about 12% of them singletons, with roughly 15% in the top ten. The time point was: blood at routine non-recurrence follow-up after resection. Unsorted whole RNA of tumor, nontumor lung or frozen PBMC was sequenced.

The specimen was PBMCs, collected at follow-up. This clonotype was sampled from a male donor with early-stage non-small cell lung cancer. The V gene is TRBV10-3, the J gene TRBJ2-1, with D hard to call. The CDR3 DNA sequence: TGTGCCATCAGTGAGTTGGGCCCAGACTTGATGGACCAGCAGTTCTTC. Protein product: CAISELGPDLMDQQFF.